The 30 T cell receptor beta chains below all came from one sample that was sequenced in a study of cytomegalovirus exposure and HLA in healthy donors. Measured with immunoSEQ multiplex PCR; TCRdb has only the in-frame clones, and not every one. Here the sample spans about 150,000 clones, 88% being singletons. The sequenced sample consisted of PBMCs. The receptors stem from a man between 18 and 29 years old in good health and CMV-seronegative.

This clone was counted between two and nine times. The chain recombines TRBV2 with TRBJ1-2, with D unresolved. In germline, CDR1 is SNHLY, CDR2 FYNNEI. Trimming took off 0 bases at V and 3 bases at J, with 5 bases between the two ends. The CDR3 length is 13 residues. This chain's CDR3 is CASSEARDYGYTF. CDR3 in DNA: TGTGCCAGCAGTGAAGCTCGGGACTATGGCTACACCTTC.

The V gene is TRBV7-2, the J gene TRBJ2-7; 7 bases match TRBD1. The V segment lost 5 bases and the J segment 6 bases; nucleotides outside the gene matches: 10. Germline assignment: CDR1 SGHTA and CDR2 FQGNSA. The CDR3 runs to 14 residues. The CDR3 protein is CASSPRQGKGEQYF. CDR3 sequence (DNA): TGTGCCAGCAGCCCAAGACAGGGCAAGGGCGAGCAGTACTTC.

CDR3 coding DNA: TGTGCCAGCACGCCGGGACAGGGGGCCACCGGGGAGCTGTTTTTT. It translates to CASTPGQGATGELFF. The chain recombines TRBV6-5 with TRBJ2-2; TRBD1 matches at 12 bases. Germline lookup yields CDR1 MNHEY and CDR2 SVGAGI. V lost 7 bases and J lost 4; bases outside the gene matches: 4. There are 15 residues in the CDR3.

DNA of the CDR3: TGTGCCAGTAGTATAGTCGTCGGGGGGGGAGAGACCCAGTACTTC. It specifies CASSIVVGGGETQYF. The genes are TRBV19 and TRBJ2-5; 8 bases align to TRBD2. The germline gives CDR1 LNHDA, CDR2 SQIVND (reference sequence). CDR3 size: 15 residues. Unmatched junction bases numbered 5, after V lost 1 base and J lost 4 bases.

This clone was picked up many times. The chain couples TRBV18 to TRBJ2-7, with TRBD2 matching 7 bases. Germline values: CDR1 KGHSH, CDR2 LQKENI. The CDR3 runs 14 residues. The J segment lost 4 bases and the V segment lost 0 bases, leaving 3 bases of the junction unmatched. The CDR3 sequence: CASSPPGLTYEQYF. In DNA, the CDR3 is TGTGCCAGCTCACCACCGGGACTAACATACGAGCAGTACTTC.

The chain recombines TRBV5-1 with TRBJ2-1; TRBD2 agrees at 15 bases. This CDR3 spans 15 amino acids. Trimming cost V 4 bases and J 7 bases; bases outside gene matches: 3. In germline, CDR1 is SGHRS, CDR2 YFSETQ. The CDR3 sequence: CASSPGTSGGNEQFF. For the CDR3, the DNA is TGCGCCAGCAGCCCCGGGACTAGCGGGGGGAATGAGCAGTTCTTC.

Only one count was recorded for this clone. This chain joins TRBV25-1 and TRBJ2-7; the match to TRBD2 covers 10 bases. In germline, CDR1 is MGHDK, CDR2 SYGVNS. This CDR3 region has 15 residues. V was clipped by 4 bases and J by 6 bases; unmatched bases: 9. The CDR3 DNA is TGTGCCAGCAGTGTCGGGGCTAGCGGGAGATCCGAGCAGTACTTC. It translates to CASSVGASGRSEQYF.

This clone came up once. V and J are TRBV30 and TRBJ2-5; D is unclear. Between the trimmed V and J ends, which lost 8 bases and 3 bases, there was a span of 13 bases. This CDR3 is 12 amino acids long. Germline V gives CDR1 GTSNPN, CDR2 SVGIG (reference sequence). Written as DNA, the CDR3 is TGTGCCCTTGAGGAAAAAGAAGAGACCCAGTACTTC. Its translation is CALEEKEETQYF. The whole variable domain, remainder taken from reference TRBV30 and TRBJ2-5, is SQTIHQWPATLVQPVGSPLSLECTVEGTSNPNLYWYRQAAGRGLQLLFYSVGIGQISSEVPQNLSASRPQDRQFILSSKKLLLSDSGFYLCALEEKEETQYFGPGTRLLVL.

This clone showed up just once. The V gene is TRBV7-6, the J gene TRBJ1-3, with TRBD1 matching over 8 bases. The J segment lost 4 bases and the V segment lost 5 bases, leaving 13 bases of the junction unmatched. The germline CDR1 and CDR2 sequences are SGHVS and FNYEAQ. There are 17 residues in the CDR3. The CDR3 loop is CASSHTRLRGLGNTIYF. The CDR3 DNA reads TGTGCCAGCAGCCATACCCGCCTCAGGGGGCTCGGAAACACCATATATTTT.

The chain employs TRBV27 and TRBJ2-1; 7 bases align to TRBD1. The germline V gene has CDR1 MNHEY and CDR2 SMNVEV (reference sequence). The CDR3 sequence is 14 residues long. V shed 7 bases, J shed 7 bases, and the junction held 10 bases outside the gene matches. The CDR3 loop is CASKPGQPLNEQFF. The CDR3 DNA reads as TGTGCCAGCAAACCGGGACAGCCTCTGAATGAGCAGTTCTTC.

This clone was seen once. This chain uses TRBV6-1 with TRBJ2-7; TRBD1 is a possible D gene (6 bases). V was pared by 2 bases and J by 5 bases, with 7 bases between. The CDR3 has 12 amino acids. CDR1 MNHNS and CDR2 SASEGT come from the germline V gene. In DNA form, the CDR3 reads TGTGCCAGCAGTGAACACAGGGACGAGCAGTACGTC. Translation gives CASSEHRDEQYV.

This rearrangement joins TRBV10-3 to TRBJ2-7, with 9 bases matching TRBD1. The CDR3 has 16 amino acids. Germline loops: CDR1 ENHRY, CDR2 SYGVKD. The V segment lost 5 bases and the J segment 7 bases; nucleotides outside the gene matches: 15. Here the CDR3 reads CAISSWPGTGISEQYV. The CDR3 coding sequence is TGTGCCATCAGTAGCTGGCCCGGGACAGGGATAAGTGAGCAGTACGTC.

This clone appeared once. CDR3 residues: CASSYGTGEADTQYF. The CDR3 nucleotides are TGCGCCAGCAGCTACGGGACAGGGGAAGCAGATACGCAGTATTTT. V is TRBV5-1 and J is TRBJ2-3; 10 bases are a match to TRBD1. The trim removed 3 bases at V and 4 bases at J, leaving 5 bases unmatched. Germline V CDR1 and CDR2: SGHRS, YFSETQ. The CDR3 spans 15 residues.

The V call is TRBV27, the J call TRBJ1-6; no firm D call. CDR3 length: 12 amino acids. V was pared by 8 bases and J by 10 bases, with 12 bases between. The V gene's germline CDR1 is MNHEY and CDR2 SMNVEV (reference sequence). In DNA, the CDR3 is TGTGCCAGCGGGAGAGGAAGGTCACCCCTCCACTTT. It codes for CASGRGRSPLHF.

The chain couples TRBV7-8 to TRBJ1-1, with 9 bases matching TRBD1. With 5 bases clipped from V and 6 bases from J, the junction kept 22 bases outside the gene matches. The V gene's germline CDR1 is SGHVS and CDR2 FQNEAQ. The CDR3 has 19 amino acids. CDR3 loop: CASSPRGGGTGQGVSEAFF. DNA of the CDR3: TGTGCCAGCAGCCCAAGGGGAGGGGGAACGGGACAGGGAGTTTCTGAAGCTTTCTTT. Full variable domain (missing parts from reference TRBV7-8 and TRBJ1-1): GAGVSQSPRYKVAKRGQDVALRCDPISGHVSLFWYQQALGQGPEFLTYFQNEAQLDKSGLPSDRFFAERPEGSVSTLKIQRTQQEDSAVYLCASSPRGGGTGQGVSEAFFGQGTRLTVV.

The chain joins TRBV6-1 to TRBJ2-2; 8 bases match TRBD2. There are 15 residues in the CDR3. Germline loops: CDR1 MNHNS, CDR2 SASEGT. Trimming took 8 bases from V and 6 from J; bases not matched to a gene: 11. As DNA, the CDR3 is TGTGCCAGCGGGTTCGGGGGGGCTTCAGCCGGGGAGCTGTTTTTT. Encoded protein: CASGFGGASAGELFF.

This chain joins TRBV6-5 and TRBJ1-1; 10 nucleotides align to TRBD1. J was trimmed by 4 bases and V by 6 bases; bases with no gene match: 8. The CDR3 spans 15 residues. The germline gives CDR1 MNHEY, CDR2 SVGAGI. The CDR3 DNA is TGTGCCAGCAGGGGACAGGGGTTGAAGGGCACTGAAGCTTTCTTT. This translates into CASRGQGLKGTEAFF.

This clone came up once. This chain joins TRBV2 and TRBJ1-5; D not resolved. The germline V gene encodes CDR1 SNHLY and CDR2 FYNNEI. V lost 7 bases and J lost 4, with 11 bases in between. The CDR3 spans 13 residues. This chain's CDR3 is CASNRVGNQPQHF. The CDR3 DNA is TGTGCCAGCAATCGGGTAGGAAATCAGCCCCAGCATTTT.

The chain carries TRBV6-5 and TRBJ2-2; TRBD2 matches 9 bases. The germline V gene encodes CDR1 MNHEY and CDR2 SVGAGI. This CDR3 is built from 15 residues. V lost 6 bases and J lost 4; bases outside the gene matches: 6. The CDR3 DNA reads TGTGCCAGCAGGATGACTAGCGGTTCCACCGGGGAGCTGTTTTTT. Its translation: CASRMTSGSTGELFF.

This clone was detected only once. The chain recombines TRBV28 with TRBJ2-2, with D possibly matching TRBD1 (5 bases). V lost 6 bases and J lost 0, with 8 bases in between. The germline V gene encodes CDR1 MDHEN and CDR2 SYDVKM. CDR3 length equals 14 residues. CDR3 in DNA: TGTGCCAGCAGCGACAGCGCGAACACCGGGGAGCTGTTTTTT. Amino acid sequence: CASSDSANTGELFF.

The rearrangement links TRBV5-1 to TRBJ1-1; TRBD1 might be the D (5 bases). The CDR3 covers 15 residues. Trimming removed 0 bases from V and 1 base from J, with 10 bases in between. Looked up from germline, CDR1 is SGHRS and CDR2 is YFSETQ. The CDR3 DNA follows: TGCGCCAGCAGCTTGGTCCAGGGTAAGAACACTGAAGCTTTCTTT. Translation: CASSLVQGKNTEAFF.

The rearrangement uses TRBV2 and TRBJ2-5, with 10 positions matching TRBD2. The V gene's germline CDR1 is SNHLY and CDR2 FYNNEI. V was clipped by 6 bases and J by 4 bases; unmatched bases: 5. The CDR3 is 14 residues long. The CDR3, as DNA: TGTGCCAGCAGAGCGGGGGGGCCACGAGAGACCCAGTACTTC. It codes for CASRAGGPRETQYF. The whole variable domain, remainder taken from reference TRBV2 and TRBJ2-5, is EPEVTQTPSHQVTQMGQEVILRCVPISNHLYFYWYRQILGQKVEFLVSFYNNEISEKSEIFDDQFSVERPDGSNFTLKIRSTKLEDSAMYFCASRAGGPRETQYFGPGTRLLVL.

This clone is a singleton in its sample. The V and J genes are TRBV11-1 and TRBJ2-7; TRBD2 might be the D (6 bases). Per germline, CDR1 SGHAT and CDR2 FQDESV (reference sequence). V was trimmed by 1 base and J by 2 bases, leaving 12 bases between them. The CDR3 runs to 15 residues. The CDR3 DNA reads TGTGCCAGCAGCTTAGAGGGCGGGATCCCCTACGAGCAGTACTTC. Its translation is CASSLEGGIPYEQYF. Supplemented by reference TRBV11-1 and TRBJ2-7, the full variable domain reads EAEVAQSPRYKITEKSQAVAFWCDPISGHATLYWYRQILGQGPELLVQFQDESVVDDSQLPKDRFSAERLKGVDSTLKIQPAELGDSAMYLCASSLEGGIPYEQYFGPGTRLTVT.

This chain connects TRBV30 to TRBJ1-2, with D unresolved. The V and J ends lost 0 bases and 8 bases respectively, with 16 bases between them. This CDR3 is 14 amino acids long. CDR1 and CDR2 (germline): GTSNPN, SVGIG (reference sequence). CDR3 sequence: CAWSVEGRRNGYTF. CDR3 coding DNA: TGTGCCTGGAGTGTTGAGGGTAGGAGGAACGGCTACACCTTC.

This sequence joins TRBV5-1 and TRBJ2-3; 7 positions match TRBD1. The CDR3 is 13 residues long. V lost 4 bases, J lost 5 bases, and 4 bases stayed unmatched. Germline V gene lookup returns CDR1 SGHRS and CDR2 YFSETQ. CDR3 nucleotide sequence: TGCGCCAGCAGCACCGGGACAGAAGATACGCAGTATTTT. This translates into CASSTGTEDTQYF.

The chain carries TRBV7-2 and TRBJ2-5; the match to TRBD2 covers 7 bases. CDR1 and CDR2 from the germline V gene are SGHTA and FQGNSA. After removal of 5 bases from V and 3 bases from J, the junction contained 6 bases not matched to a gene. The CDR3 runs 14 residues. The CDR3 DNA follows: TGTGCCAGCAGCGTCAGCGGGGAGGAAGAGACCCAGTACTTC. Translated: CASSVSGEEETQYF.

V gene TRBV2 combines with J gene TRBJ1-5; no reliable D call. V was trimmed by 7 bases and J by 0 bases, leaving 10 bases between them. Germline CDR1 and CDR2: SNHLY and FYNNEI. CDR3 size: 14 residues. The CDR3 sequence: CASMGVDSNQPQHF. As DNA, the CDR3 is TGTGCCAGCATGGGAGTCGATAGCAATCAGCCCCAGCATTTT.

The chain links TRBV28 to TRBJ2-7; 8 nucleotides line up with TRBD2. Germline V gene data show CDR1 as MDHEN and CDR2 as SYDVKM. V lost 4 bases to trimming and J lost 2 bases; unmatched junction nucleotides: 13. This CDR3 region has 17 residues. DNA of the CDR3: TGTGCCAGCAGTTCATTCCATACTAGCGGCACAGCCTACGAGCAGTACTTC. As protein: CASSSFHTSGTAYEQYF.

As for this clone: Other DNA sequences of this sample code for an identical CDR3. The rearrangement links TRBV2 to TRBJ1-5; TRBD1 matches 7 bases. The germline gives CDR1 SNHLY, CDR2 FYNNEI. V gave up 3 bases and J gave up 6 bases; unmatched junction bases: 5. This CDR3 has 14 residues. The CDR3 loop is CASSERQGGQPQHF. The CDR3, as DNA: TGTGCCAGCAGTGAGAGACAGGGCGGTCAGCCCCAGCATTTT.

The rearrangement joins TRBV27 to TRBJ2-7; 9 bases are a match to TRBD1. Trimming took 10 bases from V and 4 from J; bases not matched to a gene: 11. The CDR3 has 14 residues. From germline, CDR1 is MNHEY and CDR2 SMNVEV (reference sequence). The CDR3 nucleotides read TGTGCCACCCGTAACCGGGACAGGGCTTACGAGCAGTACTTC. Protein product: CATRNRDRAYEQYF.